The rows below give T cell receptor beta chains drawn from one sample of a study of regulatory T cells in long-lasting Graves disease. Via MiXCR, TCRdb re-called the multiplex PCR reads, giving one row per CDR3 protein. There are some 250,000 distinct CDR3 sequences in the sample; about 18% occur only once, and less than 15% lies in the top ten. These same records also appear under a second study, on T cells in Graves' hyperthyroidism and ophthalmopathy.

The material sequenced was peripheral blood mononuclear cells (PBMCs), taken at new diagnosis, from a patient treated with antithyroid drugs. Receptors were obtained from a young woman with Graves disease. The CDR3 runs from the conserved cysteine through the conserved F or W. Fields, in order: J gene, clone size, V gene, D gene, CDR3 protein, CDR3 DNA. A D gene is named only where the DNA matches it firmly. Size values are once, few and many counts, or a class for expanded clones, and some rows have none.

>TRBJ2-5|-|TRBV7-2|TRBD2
CASRASGGAETQYF
TGTGCCAGCAGGGCTAGCGGGGGGGCCGAGACCCAGTACTTC
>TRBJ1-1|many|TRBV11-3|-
CASSLDPQGKAFF
TGTGCCAGCAGCTTAGATCCCCAGGGTAAAGCTTTCTTT
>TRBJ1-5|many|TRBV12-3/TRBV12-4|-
CASRKVGGANQPQHF
TGTGCCAGCAGGAAAGTCGGAGGAGCCAATCAGCCCCAGCATTTT
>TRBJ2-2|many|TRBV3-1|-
CASSQLVTGELFF
TGTGCCAGCAGCCAATTGGTCACCGGGGAGCTGTTTTTT
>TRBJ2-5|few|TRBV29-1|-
CSVEENYQETQYF
TGCAGCGTTGAGGAGAACTACCAAGAGACCCAGTACTTC
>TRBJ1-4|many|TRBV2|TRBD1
CASRRDRGNEKLFF
TGTGCCAGCAGAAGGGACAGGGGGAACGAAAAACTGTTTTTT
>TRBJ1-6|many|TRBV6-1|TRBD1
CASSIQGARDSPLHF
TGTGCCAGCAGTATACAGGGGGCTAGAGATTCACCCCTCCACTTT
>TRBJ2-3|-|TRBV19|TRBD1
CASSSRDSTTDTQYF
TGTGCCAGTAGTTCCCGGGACAGTACCACAGATACGCAGTATTTT
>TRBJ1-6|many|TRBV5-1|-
CASRWGKDNSPLHF
TGCGCCAGCCGATGGGGGAAGGATAATTCACCCCTCCACTTT
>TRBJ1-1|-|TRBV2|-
CASKRGGGVTEAFF
TGTGCCAGCAAGAGGGGCGGGGGGGTCACTGAAGCTTTCTTT
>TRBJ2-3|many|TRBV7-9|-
CASSLGTGTDTQYF
TGTGCCAGCAGCCTTGGGACCGGCACAGATACGCAGTATTTT